This T cell receptor (beta chain) was observed in a study of graft-versus-host responses after intestinal transplantation (dated by TCRdb to the early 2020s). About the full investigation: The transplants that recipients got were multivisceral, liver-intestinal, or isolated intestinal. All recipients received anti-thymocyte globulin induction followed by maintenance tacrolimus and steroids for around three years. Bulk TCR-beta CDR3 sequencing was used to track graft-versus-host and host-versus-graft alloreactive T cell clones in the graft, circulation and bone marrow after intestinal transplantation. Alloreactive clones were identified by sequencing pre-transplant mixed lymphocyte reaction products and comparing them with unstimulated pre-transplant donor and recipient T cells. A cohort of about two dozen intestinal transplant recipients, including one retransplant, was enrolled, and a few patients lacking pretransplant specimens were excluded. Donor T cell macrochimerism was defined as a peak of at least 4% donor T cells among recipient peripheral blood mononuclear cells. Samples from a few later patients were sequenced in-house on an Illumina MiSeq with MiXCR processing rather than by the commercial service.

The library was obtained by the immunoSEQ multiplex PCR assay. For most patients, genomic DNA was isolated with the Qiagen DNeasy Blood and Tissue Kit and sent frozen to Adaptive Biotechnologies for TCR sequencing. For most patients, high-throughput TCR-beta CDR3 sequencing of genomic DNA was performed by Adaptive Biotechnologies. The source study handled its data this way. TCR sequencing data were retrieved from Adaptive's ImmunoSEQ software for roughly 20 patients, whereas three other patients were processed with MiXCR and VDJtools. To correct CD4 versus CD8 sorting errors, sequences present in both subsets at a frequency ratio below 5:1 were removed. CDR3 nucleotide sequences shared between donor and recipient were removed because their origin could not be assigned. To be classed as alloreactive, a clone needed at least 2-fold expansion over unstimulated cells and a minimum CFSE-low frequency of 0.002% (template counts) or 0.001% (read counts). A clone was considered mappable if detected in the sequenced pre-transplant spleen, lymph node, or MLR CFSE-low populations of the donor or recipient. Cumulative frequency of alloreactive clones was calculated as a percentage of all sequences weighted by copy number. Here the immuneACCESS table is served through TCRdb, limited to in-frame sequences with V and J called. Missing clones are a known gap in these copies; in checked studies unresolved V genes cover under half, and the rest lacks a known reason. That table supplies the V and J calls and clone size; D and trimming were determined from the DNA. In all, the sample holds 98,000 or so clones, and 87% of those were seen once. The top ten clones comprise 0.7% to 0.9% of the sample.

Results and caveats for the whole study, not just this receptor: Patients with donor T cell macrochimerism had high GvH to HvG T cell clonal ratios in their allografts. The conclusions were limited by the relatively low number and heterogeneity of the intestinal transplant patients. GvH clones were detected in recipient bone marrow, and some appeared earlier in ileal mucosa or blood, consistent with an intestinal mucosal origin. Early after transplant, declines in HvG clones were associated with peak levels of circulating GvH clones.

The label giving this sample's time point can be read as: cells obtained before transplantation from donor or recipient. CD3+CD4+ and CD3+CD8+ populations were FACS-sorted from unstimulated pre-transplant donor and recipient cells taken from spleen or lymph nodes. The CDR3 has 16 amino acids, counting the end cysteine and phenylalanine. Of the read, only the CDR3 DNA is kept; its 48 bases are in frame from base 1. Trimming removed 0 bases from V and 5 bases from J, leaving 17 bases between the germline ends. The germline V gene yields MNHEY for CDR1 and SVGAGI for CDR2. About this clone itself: No cognate antigen has been identified for it. No base quality values were provided; no much bigger clone lies one nucleotide off.

In this chain, TRBV6-5 is recombined with TRBJ2-7; the D gene is perhaps TRBD2, from 5 matching bases. The sample consisted of unstimulated CD4+ T cells sorted from spleen or lymph node cells, taken before intestinal transplant. The clonotype comes from a human donor who received an intestinal transplant. DNA sequence: TGTGCCAGCAGTTACTCCTACATGGGATTGGAGGACGAGCAGTACTTC. Its product reads: CASSYSYMGLEDEQYF.